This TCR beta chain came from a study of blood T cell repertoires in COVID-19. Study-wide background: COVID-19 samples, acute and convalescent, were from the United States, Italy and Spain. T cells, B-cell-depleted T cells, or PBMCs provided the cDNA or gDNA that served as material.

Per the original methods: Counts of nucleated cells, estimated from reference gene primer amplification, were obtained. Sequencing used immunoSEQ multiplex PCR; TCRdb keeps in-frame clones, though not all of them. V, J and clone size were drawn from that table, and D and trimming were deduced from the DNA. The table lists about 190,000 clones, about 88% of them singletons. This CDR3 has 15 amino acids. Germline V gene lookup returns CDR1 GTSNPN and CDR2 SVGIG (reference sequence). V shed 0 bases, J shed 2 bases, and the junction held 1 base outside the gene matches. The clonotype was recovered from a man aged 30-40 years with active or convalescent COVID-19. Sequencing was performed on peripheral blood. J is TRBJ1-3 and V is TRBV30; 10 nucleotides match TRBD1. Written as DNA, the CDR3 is TGTGCCTGGAGTGTAGGACAGGGGGCTGGAAACACCATATATTTT. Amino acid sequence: CAWSVGQGAGNTIYF.